This T cell receptor (beta chain) derives from a study of T cell repertoires in cytomegalovirus infection. Points on this clonotype: Its antigen remains unidentified.

V trimming: 10 bases; J trimming: 4 bases; junction bases outside the gene matches: 6. The germline gives CDR1 SGHTA, CDR2 FQGNSA. This CDR3 has 13 residues. TCRdb ran MiXCR on the reads and lists one entry per CDR3 protein. Of around 540,000 distinct CDR3 sequences in the sample, 30% to 35% are singletons; the top ten hold around a sixth. This material consisted of cultured PBMCs, taken from culture after CMV antigen stimulation. This chain connects TRBV7-2 to TRBJ2-2; TRBD1 matches at 7 bases. The TCR comes from a human donor in good health (CMV status not recorded). Some clones in this sample may be carry-over from other donors' samples. The CDR3 DNA follows: TGTGCCATGAGGGCAGGGGGCACCGGGGAGCTGTTTTTT. It encodes CAMRAGGTGELFF.